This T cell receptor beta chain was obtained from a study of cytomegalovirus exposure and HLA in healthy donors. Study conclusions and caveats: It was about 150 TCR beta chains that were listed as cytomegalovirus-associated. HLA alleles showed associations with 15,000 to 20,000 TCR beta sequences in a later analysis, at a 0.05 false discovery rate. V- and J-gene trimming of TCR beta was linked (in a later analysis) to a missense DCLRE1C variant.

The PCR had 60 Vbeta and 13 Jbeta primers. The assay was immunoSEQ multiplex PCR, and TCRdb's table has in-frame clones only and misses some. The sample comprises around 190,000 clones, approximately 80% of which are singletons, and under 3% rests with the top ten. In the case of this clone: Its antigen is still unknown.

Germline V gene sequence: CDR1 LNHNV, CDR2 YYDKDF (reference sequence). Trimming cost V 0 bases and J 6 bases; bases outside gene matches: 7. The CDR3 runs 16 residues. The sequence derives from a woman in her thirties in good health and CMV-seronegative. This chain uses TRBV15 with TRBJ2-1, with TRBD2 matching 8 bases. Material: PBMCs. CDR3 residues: CATSRDWGLAGNEQFF. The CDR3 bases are TGTGCCACCAGCAGAGATTGGGGGCTAGCGGGCAATGAGCAGTTCTTC.